The clone carrying this T cell receptor (beta chain) has a handful of counts. The sample originates from a study of human T cells and chemical hapten exposure. CDR1 and CDR2 (germline): MNHEY, SVGAGI. V lost 2 bases to trimming and J lost 2 bases; unmatched junction nucleotides: 0. This CDR3 contains 14 residues. TCRdb redid the calling of the RACE reads with MiXCR, one entry per CDR3 protein. The table lists under 130,000 distinct CDR3 sequences, 8% to 13% of them singletons. Time point indicated: patch test 1, 2 weeks after DPC sensitization. Stated treatment: therapeutic diphenylcyclopropenone sensitization with weekly scalp DPC.

The receptor comes from a woman aged 40 to 50 with alopecia areata. Some clones in this sample may be carry-over from other donors' samples. The sample was whole blood, taken in connection with sensitization to the hapten diphenylcyclopropenone (DPC). The chain uses TRBV6-5 and TRBJ1-3, with 7 bases that match TRBD1. The CDR3: CASSYTGAGNTIYF. In nucleotides, the CDR3 is TGTGCCAGCAGTTACACAGGGGCTGGAAACACCATATATTTT.